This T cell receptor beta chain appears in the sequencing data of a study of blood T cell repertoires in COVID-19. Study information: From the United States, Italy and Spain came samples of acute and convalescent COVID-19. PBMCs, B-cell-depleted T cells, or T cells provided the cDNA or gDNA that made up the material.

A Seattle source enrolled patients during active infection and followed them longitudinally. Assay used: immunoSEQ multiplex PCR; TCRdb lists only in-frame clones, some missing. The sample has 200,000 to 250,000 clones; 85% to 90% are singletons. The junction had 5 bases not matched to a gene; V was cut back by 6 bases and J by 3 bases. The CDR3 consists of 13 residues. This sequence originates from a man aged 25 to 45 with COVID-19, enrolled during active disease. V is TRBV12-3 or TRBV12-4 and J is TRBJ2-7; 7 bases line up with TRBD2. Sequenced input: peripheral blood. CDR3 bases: TGTGCCAGCAGCCAGGGACTACTCTACGAGCAGTACTTC. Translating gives CASSQGLLYEQYF.